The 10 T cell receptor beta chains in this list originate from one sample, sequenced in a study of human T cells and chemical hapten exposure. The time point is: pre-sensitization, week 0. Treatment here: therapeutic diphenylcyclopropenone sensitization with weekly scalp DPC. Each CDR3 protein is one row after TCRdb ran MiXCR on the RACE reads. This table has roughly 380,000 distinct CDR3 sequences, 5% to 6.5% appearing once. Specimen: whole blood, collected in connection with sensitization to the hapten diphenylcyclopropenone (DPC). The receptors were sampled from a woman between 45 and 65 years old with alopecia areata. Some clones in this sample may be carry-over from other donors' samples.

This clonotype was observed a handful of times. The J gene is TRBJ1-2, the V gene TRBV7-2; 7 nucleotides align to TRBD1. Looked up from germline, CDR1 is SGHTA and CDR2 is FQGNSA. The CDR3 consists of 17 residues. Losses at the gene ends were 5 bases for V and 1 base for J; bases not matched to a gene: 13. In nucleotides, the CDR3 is TGTGCCAGCAGCCTGGGGACAGCGAAAGGTTTTAACTATGGCTACACCTTC. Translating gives CASSLGTAKGFNYGYTF.

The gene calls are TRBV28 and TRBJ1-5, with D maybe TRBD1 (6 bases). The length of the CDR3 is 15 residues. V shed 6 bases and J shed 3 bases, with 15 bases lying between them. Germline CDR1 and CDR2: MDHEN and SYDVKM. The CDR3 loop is CASSSGGADNQPQHF. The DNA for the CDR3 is TGTGCCAGCAGCTCGGGGGGGGCGGACAATCAGCCCCAGCATTTT.

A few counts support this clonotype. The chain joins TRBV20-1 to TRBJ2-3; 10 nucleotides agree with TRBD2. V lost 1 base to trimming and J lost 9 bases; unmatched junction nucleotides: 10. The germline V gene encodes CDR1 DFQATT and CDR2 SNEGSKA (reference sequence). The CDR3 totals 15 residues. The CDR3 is CSARVLAGNLETQYF. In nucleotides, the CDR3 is TGCAGTGCTAGAGTACTAGCGGGAAACCTCGAAACGCAGTATTTT.

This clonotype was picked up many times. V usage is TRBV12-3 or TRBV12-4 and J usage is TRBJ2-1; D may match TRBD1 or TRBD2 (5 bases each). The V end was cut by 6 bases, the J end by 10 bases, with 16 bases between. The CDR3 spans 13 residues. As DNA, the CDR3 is TGTGCCAGCAGGTCCGGGACCATCAAGGAGCAGTTCTTC. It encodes CASRSGTIKEQFF.

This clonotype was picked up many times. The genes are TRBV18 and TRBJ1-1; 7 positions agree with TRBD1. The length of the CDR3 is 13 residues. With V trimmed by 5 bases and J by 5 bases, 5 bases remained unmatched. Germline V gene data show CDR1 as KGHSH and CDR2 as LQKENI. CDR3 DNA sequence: TGTGCCAGCTCAACAGGGGTGGGAACTGAAGCTTTCTTT. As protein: CASSTGVGTEAFF.

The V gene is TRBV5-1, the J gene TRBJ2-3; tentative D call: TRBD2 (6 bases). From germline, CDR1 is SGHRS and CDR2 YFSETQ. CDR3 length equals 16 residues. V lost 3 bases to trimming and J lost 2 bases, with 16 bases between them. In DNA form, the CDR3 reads TGCGCCAGCAGCTCGGTTGCGGGGCCATACACAGATACGCAGTATTTT. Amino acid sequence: CASSSVAGPYTDTQYF.

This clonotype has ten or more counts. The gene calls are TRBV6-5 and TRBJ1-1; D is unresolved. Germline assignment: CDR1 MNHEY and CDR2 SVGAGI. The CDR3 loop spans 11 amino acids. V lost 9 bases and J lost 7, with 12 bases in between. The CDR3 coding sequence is TGTGCCAGGCGGGAGGTAGGTGAAGCTTTCTTT. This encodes CARREVGEAFF.

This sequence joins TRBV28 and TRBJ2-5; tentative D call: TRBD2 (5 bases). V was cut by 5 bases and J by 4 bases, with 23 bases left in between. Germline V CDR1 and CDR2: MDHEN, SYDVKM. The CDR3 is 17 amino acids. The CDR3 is CASSPSGRPLTGETQYF. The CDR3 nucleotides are TGTGCCAGCAGTCCTTCTGGGAGACCCTTGACGGGAGAGACCCAGTACTTC.

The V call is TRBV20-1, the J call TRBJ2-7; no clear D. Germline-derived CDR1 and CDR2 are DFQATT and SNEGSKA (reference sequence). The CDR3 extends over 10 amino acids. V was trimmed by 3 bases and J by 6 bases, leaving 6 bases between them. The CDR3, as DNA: TGCAGTGCTAGTTACGGCGAGCAGTACTTC. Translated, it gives CSASYGEQYF.

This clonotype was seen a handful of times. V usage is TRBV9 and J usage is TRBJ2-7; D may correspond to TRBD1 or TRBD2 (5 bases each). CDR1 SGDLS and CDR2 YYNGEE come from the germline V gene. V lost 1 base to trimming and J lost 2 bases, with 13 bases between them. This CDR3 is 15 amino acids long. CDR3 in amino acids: CASSVRDSGAYEQYF. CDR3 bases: TGTGCCAGCAGCGTACGAGACAGCGGTGCCTACGAGCAGTACTTC.